This T cell receptor beta chain is drawn from a study of T cells in women clearing cervical HPV infection. The study's findings and limits: A classifier using richness and V gene abundances reached an AUC of more than 0.75.

Sequencing used immunoSEQ multiplex PCR; TCRdb keeps in-frame clones, though not all of them. Found here are 48,000 or so clones; the top ten clones hold 1.5% to 2%. As concerns this clone: Its antigen remains unidentified. The CDR3 end is not reached by the read, which stops 3 residues before it; the germline J gene fills it in.

The germline V gene has CDR1 SGHTA and CDR2 FQGNSA. J lost 5 bases, V lost 5 bases, and 5 bases had no gene match. The CDR3 contains 14 residues. The sequence was obtained from a woman between 18 and 70 years old with a cervical HPV16 infection that either progressed to CIN3+ or cleared (not recorded which). This chain uses TRBV7-2 with TRBJ1-4; TRBD1 matches at 7 bases. The material sequenced was blood buffy coat. The part of the CDR3 DNA that was read is TGTGCCAGCAGCGCTTGGACAGGAAATGAAAAA. It translates to CASSAWTGNEK. The whole CDR3 region reads CASSAWTGNEKLFF.